The clone carrying this T cell receptor beta chain was seen just once. For the second PCR, which ran for roughly 7 to 11 cycles, a sample-barcoded 5' primer and a J-beta primer mix were used. TCRdb re-analysed the 5' RACE reads in MiXCR, keeping a single row per CDR3 protein. The sample shows fewer than 950,000 distinct CDR3 sequences, 35% to 40% of them seen only once. This sample was included in a study of blood T cells in healthy people across ages. Looked up from germline, CDR1 is LGHNA and CDR2 is YSLEER. Trimming took 2 bases from V and 1 from J, leaving 11 bases between them. There are 16 residues in the CDR3.

The TCR was taken from a man younger than 35 in good health. The chain recombines TRBV4-3 with TRBJ2-2; D call uncertain. The sample was blood. The CDR3 DNA sequence: TGCGCCAGCAGCCAAAACCTGGGAAAGAACACCGGGGAGCTGTTTTTT. Protein: CASSQNLGKNTGELFF.